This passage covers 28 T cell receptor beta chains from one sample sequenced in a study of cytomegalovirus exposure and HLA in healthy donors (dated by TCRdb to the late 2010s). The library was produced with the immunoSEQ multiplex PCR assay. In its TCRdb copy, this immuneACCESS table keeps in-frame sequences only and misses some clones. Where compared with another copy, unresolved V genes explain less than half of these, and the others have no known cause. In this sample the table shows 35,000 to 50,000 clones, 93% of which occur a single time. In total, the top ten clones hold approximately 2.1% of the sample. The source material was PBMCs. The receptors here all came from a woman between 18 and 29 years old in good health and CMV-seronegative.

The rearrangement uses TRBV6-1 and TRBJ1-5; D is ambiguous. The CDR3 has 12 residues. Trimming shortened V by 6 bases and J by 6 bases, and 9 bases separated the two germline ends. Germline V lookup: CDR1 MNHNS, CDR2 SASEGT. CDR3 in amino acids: CASSRSGQPQHF. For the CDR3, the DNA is TGTGCCAGCAGCCGATCGGGTCAGCCCCAGCATTTT.

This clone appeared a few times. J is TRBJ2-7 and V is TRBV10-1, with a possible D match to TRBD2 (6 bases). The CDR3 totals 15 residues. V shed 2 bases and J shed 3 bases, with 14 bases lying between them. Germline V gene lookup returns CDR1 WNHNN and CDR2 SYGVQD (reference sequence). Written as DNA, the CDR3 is TGCGCCAGCAGTGAGAAAGGGACTCCGTTCTACGAGCAGTACTTC. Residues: CASSEKGTPFYEQYF.

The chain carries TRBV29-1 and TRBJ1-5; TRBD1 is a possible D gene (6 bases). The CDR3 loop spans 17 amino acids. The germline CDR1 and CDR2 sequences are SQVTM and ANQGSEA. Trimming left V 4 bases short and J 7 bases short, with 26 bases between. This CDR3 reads CSVAPLWGTGSQQPQHF. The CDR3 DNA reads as TGCAGCGTTGCTCCGCTCTGGGGCACAGGGAGTCAACAGCCCCAGCATTTT.

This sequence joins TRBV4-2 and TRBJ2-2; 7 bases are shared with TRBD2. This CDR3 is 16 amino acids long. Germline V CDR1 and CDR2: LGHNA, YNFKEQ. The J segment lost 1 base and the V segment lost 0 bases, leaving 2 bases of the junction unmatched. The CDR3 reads CASSQDPGGNTGELFF. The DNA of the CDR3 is TGTGCCAGCAGCCAAGATCCGGGGGGGAACACCGGGGAGCTGTTTTTT.

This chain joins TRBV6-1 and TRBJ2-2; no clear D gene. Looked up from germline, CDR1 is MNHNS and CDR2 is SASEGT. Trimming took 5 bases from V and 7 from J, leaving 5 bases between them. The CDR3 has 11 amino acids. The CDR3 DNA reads TGTGCCAGCAGTCCGAGCGGGGAGCTGTTTTTT. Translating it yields CASSPSGELFF.

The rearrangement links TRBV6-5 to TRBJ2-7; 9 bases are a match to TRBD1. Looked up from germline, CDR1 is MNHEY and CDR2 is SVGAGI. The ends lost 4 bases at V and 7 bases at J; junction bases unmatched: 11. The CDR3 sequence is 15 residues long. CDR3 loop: CASSSPGQGTREQYF. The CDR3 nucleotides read TGTGCCAGCAGTTCCCCGGGACAGGGTACTCGGGAGCAGTACTTC.

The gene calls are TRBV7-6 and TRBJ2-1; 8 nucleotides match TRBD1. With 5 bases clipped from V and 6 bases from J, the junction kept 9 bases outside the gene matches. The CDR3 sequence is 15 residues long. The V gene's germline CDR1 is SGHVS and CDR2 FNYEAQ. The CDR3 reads CASSPLEQGGNEQFF. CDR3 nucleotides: TGTGCCAGCAGCCCCCTAGAACAGGGGGGCAATGAGCAGTTCTTC.

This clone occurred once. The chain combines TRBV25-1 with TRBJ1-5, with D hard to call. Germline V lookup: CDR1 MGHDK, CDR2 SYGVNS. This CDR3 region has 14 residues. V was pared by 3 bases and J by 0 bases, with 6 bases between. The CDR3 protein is CASSESGSNQPQHF. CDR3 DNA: TGTGCCAGCAGTGAGTCGGGTAGCAATCAGCCCCAGCATTTT.

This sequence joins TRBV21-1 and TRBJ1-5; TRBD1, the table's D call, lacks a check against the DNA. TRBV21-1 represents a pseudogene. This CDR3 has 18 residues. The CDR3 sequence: CASSKEGNWPYSNQPQHF. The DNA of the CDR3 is TGTGCCAGCAGCAAAGAGGGGAATTGGCCCTATAGCAATCAGCCCCAGCATTTT.

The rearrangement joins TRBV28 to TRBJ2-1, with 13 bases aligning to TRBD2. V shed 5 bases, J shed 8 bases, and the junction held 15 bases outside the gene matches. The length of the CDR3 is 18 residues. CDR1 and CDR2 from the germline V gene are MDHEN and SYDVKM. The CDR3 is CASSATSGRIFLLYEQFF. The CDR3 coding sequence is TGTGCCAGCAGTGCGACTAGCGGGAGGATATTTTTATTGTATGAGCAGTTCTTC.

CDR3 in DNA: TGTGCCAGCAGTGTTTGGAGTTCTCCGGGACAGGGGGACTACGAGCAGTACTTC. It yields the protein CASSVWSSPGQGDYEQYF. V is TRBV6-1 and J is TRBJ2-7, with TRBD1 matching 11 bases. V dropped 4 bases and J dropped 3; count of bases not matched to a gene: 14. CDR3 size: 18 residues. Per the germline V gene, CDR1 is MNHNS and CDR2 is SASEGT.

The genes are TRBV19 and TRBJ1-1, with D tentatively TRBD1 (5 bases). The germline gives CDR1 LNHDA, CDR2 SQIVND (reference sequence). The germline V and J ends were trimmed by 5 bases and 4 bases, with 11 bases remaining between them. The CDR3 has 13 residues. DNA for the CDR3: TGTGCCAGTAGTCTCCAGGGATCCACTGAAGCTTTCTTT. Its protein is CASSLQGSTEAFF.

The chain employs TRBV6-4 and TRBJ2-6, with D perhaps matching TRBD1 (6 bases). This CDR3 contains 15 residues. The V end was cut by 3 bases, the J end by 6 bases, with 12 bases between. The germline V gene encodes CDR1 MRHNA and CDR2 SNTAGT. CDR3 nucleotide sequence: TGTGCCAGCAGTGAATTCGGACAGCCGGCCAACGTCCTGACTTTC. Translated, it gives CASSEFGQPANVLTF.

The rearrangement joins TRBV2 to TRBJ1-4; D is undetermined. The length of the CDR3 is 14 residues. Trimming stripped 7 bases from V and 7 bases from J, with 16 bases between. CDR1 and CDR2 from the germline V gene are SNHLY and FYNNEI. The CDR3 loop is CASIPGSSSEKLFF. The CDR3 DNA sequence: TGTGCCAGCATTCCGGGGAGCTCTTCTGAAAAACTGTTTTTT.

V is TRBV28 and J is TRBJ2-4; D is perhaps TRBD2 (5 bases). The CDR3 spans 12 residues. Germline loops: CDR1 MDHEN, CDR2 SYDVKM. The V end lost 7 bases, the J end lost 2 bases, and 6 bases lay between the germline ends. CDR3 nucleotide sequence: TGTGCCAGCACGGGGTCCAAAAACATTCAGTACTTC. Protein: CASTGSKNIQYF.

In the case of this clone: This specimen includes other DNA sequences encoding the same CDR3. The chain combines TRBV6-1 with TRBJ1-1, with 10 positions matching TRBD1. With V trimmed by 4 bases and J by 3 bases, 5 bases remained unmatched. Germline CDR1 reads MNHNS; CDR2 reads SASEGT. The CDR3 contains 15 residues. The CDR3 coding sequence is TGTGCCAGCAGTGCGGGGACAGGGGTATACACTGAAGCTTTCTTT. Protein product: CASSAGTGVYTEAFF.

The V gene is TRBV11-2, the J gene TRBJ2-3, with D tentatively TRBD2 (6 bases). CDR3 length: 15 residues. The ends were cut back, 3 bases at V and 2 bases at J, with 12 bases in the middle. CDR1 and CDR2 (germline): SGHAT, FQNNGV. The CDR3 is CASSFGRGDTDTQYF. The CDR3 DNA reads TGTGCCAGCAGCTTTGGGCGGGGAGACACAGATACGCAGTATTTT. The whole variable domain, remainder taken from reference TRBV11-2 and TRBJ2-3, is EAGVAQSPRYKIIEKRQSVAFWCNPISGHATLYWYQQILGQGPKLLIQFQNNGVVDDSQLPKDRFSAERLKGVDSTLKIQPAKLEDSAVYLCASSFGRGDTDTQYFGPGTRLTVL.

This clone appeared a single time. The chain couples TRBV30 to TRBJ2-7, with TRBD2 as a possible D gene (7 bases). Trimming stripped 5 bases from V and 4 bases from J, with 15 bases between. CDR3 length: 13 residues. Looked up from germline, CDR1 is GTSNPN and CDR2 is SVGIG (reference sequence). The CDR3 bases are TGTGCCTGGGGGGGGGCCGGTCGATACGAGCAGTACTTC. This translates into CAWGGAGRYEQYF.

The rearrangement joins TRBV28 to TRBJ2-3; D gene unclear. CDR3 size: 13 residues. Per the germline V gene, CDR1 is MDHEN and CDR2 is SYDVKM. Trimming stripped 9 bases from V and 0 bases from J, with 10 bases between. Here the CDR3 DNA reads TGTGCCAGTCAGATTCCTAGCACAGATACGCAGTATTTT. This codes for CASQIPSTDTQYF.

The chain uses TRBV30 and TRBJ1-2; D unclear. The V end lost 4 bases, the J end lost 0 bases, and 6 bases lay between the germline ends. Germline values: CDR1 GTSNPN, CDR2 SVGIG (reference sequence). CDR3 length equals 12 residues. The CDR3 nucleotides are TGTGCCTGGATTGGGCCTAACTATGGCTACACCTTC. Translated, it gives CAWIGPNYGYTF.

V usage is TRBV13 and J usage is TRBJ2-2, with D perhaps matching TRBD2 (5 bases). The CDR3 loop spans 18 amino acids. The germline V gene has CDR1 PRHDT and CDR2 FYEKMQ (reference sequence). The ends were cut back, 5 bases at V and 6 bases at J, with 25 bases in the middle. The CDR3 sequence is CASSAPSRGVLGAGELFF. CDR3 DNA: TGTGCCAGCAGCGCCCCCTCACGGGGTGTTTTAGGTGCCGGGGAGCTGTTTTTT.

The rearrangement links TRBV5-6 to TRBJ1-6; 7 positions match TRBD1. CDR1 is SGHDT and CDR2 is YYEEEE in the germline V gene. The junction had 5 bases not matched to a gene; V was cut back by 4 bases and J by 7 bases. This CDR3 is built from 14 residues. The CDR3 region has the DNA TGTGCCAGCAGCACACAGGGGTGGAATTCACCCCTCCACTTT. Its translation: CASSTQGWNSPLHF.

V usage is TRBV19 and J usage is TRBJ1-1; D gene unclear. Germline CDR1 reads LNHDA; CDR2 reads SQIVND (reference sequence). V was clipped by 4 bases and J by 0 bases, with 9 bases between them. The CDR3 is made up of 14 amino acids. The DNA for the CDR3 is TGTGCCAGTAGTAGAGGTTTGGTGAACACTGAAGCTTTCTTT. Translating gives CASSRGLVNTEAFF.

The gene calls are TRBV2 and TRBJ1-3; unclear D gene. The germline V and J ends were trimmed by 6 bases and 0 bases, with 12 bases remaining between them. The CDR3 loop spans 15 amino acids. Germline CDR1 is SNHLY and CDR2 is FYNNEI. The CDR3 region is CASRGGLGSGNTIYF. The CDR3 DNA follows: TGTGCCAGCAGGGGAGGACTGGGCTCTGGAAACACCATATATTTT.

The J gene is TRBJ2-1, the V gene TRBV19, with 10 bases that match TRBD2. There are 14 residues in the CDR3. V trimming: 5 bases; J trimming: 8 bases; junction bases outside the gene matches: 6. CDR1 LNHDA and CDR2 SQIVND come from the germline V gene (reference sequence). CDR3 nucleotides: TGTGCCAGTAGTCCTAGCGGGAGAATTTATGAGCAGTTCTTC. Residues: CASSPSGRIYEQFF.

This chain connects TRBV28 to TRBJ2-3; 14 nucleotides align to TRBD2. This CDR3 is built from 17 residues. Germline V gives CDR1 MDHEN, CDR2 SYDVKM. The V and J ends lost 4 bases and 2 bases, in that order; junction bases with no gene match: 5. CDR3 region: CASSSLGLAGVTDTQYF. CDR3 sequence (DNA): TGTGCCAGCAGTTCACTGGGACTAGCGGGAGTCACAGATACGCAGTATTTT.

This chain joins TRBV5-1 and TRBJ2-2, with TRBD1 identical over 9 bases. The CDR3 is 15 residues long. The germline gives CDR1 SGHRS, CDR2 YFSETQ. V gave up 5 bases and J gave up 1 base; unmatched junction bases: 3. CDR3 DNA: TGCGCCAGCAGTCAGGACAGGGGGAACACCGGGGAGCTGTTTTTT. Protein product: CASSQDRGNTGELFF. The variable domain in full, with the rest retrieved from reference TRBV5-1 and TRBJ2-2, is KAGVTQTPRYLIKTRGQQVTLSCSPISGHRSVSWYQQTPGQGLQFLFEYFSETQRNKGNFPGRFSGRQFSNSRSEMNVSTLELGDSALYLCASSQDRGNTGELFFGEGSRLTVL.

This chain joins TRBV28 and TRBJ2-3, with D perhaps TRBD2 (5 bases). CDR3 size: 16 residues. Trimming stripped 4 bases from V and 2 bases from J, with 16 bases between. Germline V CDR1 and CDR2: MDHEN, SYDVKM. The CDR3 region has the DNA TGTGCCAGCAGTTCGAGCGGTTTTTACTTCACAGATACGCAGTATTTT. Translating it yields CASSSSGFYFTDTQYF.